This is a list of T cell receptor beta chains from one sample in a study of T cell responses to AZD1222 COVID-19 vaccine. Profiled with immunoSEQ multiplex PCR; TCRdb holds only in-frame clones, not every one. The sample carries 90,000 to 150,000 clones, about 90% recorded once. The sequenced sample was peripheral blood, obtained 28 days after the second AZD1222 dose. The origin of the receptors is an adult who received the AZD1222 COVID-19 vaccine. The CDR3 runs from the conserved cysteine through the conserved F or W. D genes are given only for firm matches. Clone size is given for some rows only: seen once, a few or many times, or a class if the clone is expanded.

v_call: TRBV2; j_call: TRBJ1-3; d_call: NA; clone_size: NA; cdr3_length: 14; cdr3_aa: CASGGIRNGNTIYF; cdr3_nt: TGTGCCAGCGGGGGCATACGAAATGGAAACACCATATATTTT
v_call: TRBV27; j_call: TRBJ1-5; d_call: NA; clone_size: NA; cdr3_length: 14; cdr3_aa: CASSFSSTNQPQHF; cdr3_nt: TGTGCCAGCAGTTTCAGCAGCACTAATCAGCCCCAGCATTTT
v_call: TRBV7-7; j_call: TRBJ2-2; d_call: NA; clone_size: NA; cdr3_length: 14; cdr3_aa: CASSSKVNTGELFF; cdr3_nt: TGTGCTAGCAGCTCTAAAGTGAACACCGGGGAGCTGTTTTTT
v_call: TRBV7-6; j_call: TRBJ1-1; d_call: NA; clone_size: NA; cdr3_length: 15; cdr3_aa: CASKKGLYENTEAFF; cdr3_nt: TGTGCCAGCAAGAAGGGTCTTTATGAGAACACTGAAGCTTTCTTT
v_call: TRBV6-6; j_call: TRBJ2-1; d_call: NA; clone_size: once; cdr3_length: 14; cdr3_aa: CASSGRNFLNEQFF; cdr3_nt: TGTGCCAGCAGTGGCCGGAACTTTCTTAATGAGCAGTTCTTC
v_call: TRBV4-2; j_call: TRBJ2-1; d_call: TRBD2; clone_size: few; cdr3_length: 17; cdr3_aa: CASSQEYQASGTREQFF; cdr3_nt: TGTGCCAGCAGCCAAGAGTATCAGGCTAGCGGGACACGGGAGCAGTTCTTC
v_call: TRBV19; j_call: TRBJ2-1; d_call: TRBD2; clone_size: NA; cdr3_length: 15; cdr3_aa: CASSPQRGGYNEQFF; cdr3_nt: TGTGCCAGTAGTCCTCAACGGGGGGGCTACAATGAGCAGTTCTTC
v_call: TRBV16; j_call: TRBJ1-5; d_call: NA; clone_size: NA; cdr3_length: 15; cdr3_aa: CASSPGGLSNQPQHF; cdr3_nt: TGTGCCAGCAGCCCCGGCGGCCTTAGCAATCAGCCCCAGCATTTT
v_call: TRBV29-1; j_call: TRBJ2-2; d_call: NA; clone_size: NA; cdr3_length: 13; cdr3_aa: CSVDRSNTGELFF; cdr3_nt: TGCAGCGTTGACAGGTCGAACACCGGGGAGCTGTTTTTT
v_call: TRBV7-3; j_call: TRBJ1-6; d_call: NA; clone_size: once; cdr3_length: 17; cdr3_aa: CASKLRASGGHDSPLHF; cdr3_nt: TGTGCCAGCAAGTTAAGAGCATCCGGGGGCCACGATTCACCCCTCCACTTT
v_call: TRBV11-2; j_call: TRBJ1-5; d_call: NA; clone_size: NA; cdr3_length: 13; cdr3_aa: CASSRTGNQPQHF; cdr3_nt: TGTGCCAGCAGCCGTACAGGCAATCAGCCCCAGCATTTT
v_call: TRBV2; j_call: TRBJ2-5; d_call: NA; clone_size: NA; cdr3_length: 18; cdr3_aa: CASSEPNSGGGLRETQYF; cdr3_nt: TGTGCCAGCAGTGAACCAAACTCCGGAGGGGGGCTGAGGGAGACCCAGTACTTC
v_call: TRBV6-2/TRBV6-3; j_call: TRBJ1-3; d_call: NA; clone_size: NA; cdr3_length: 15; cdr3_aa: CASSYSGISGNTIYF; cdr3_nt: TGTGCCAGCAGTTACAGCGGAATCTCTGGAAACACCATATATTTT
v_call: TRBV19; j_call: TRBJ1-1; d_call: TRBD1; clone_size: NA; cdr3_length: 13; cdr3_aa: CATRGQEYTEAFF; cdr3_nt: TGTGCCACCCGGGGACAGGAGTACACTGAAGCTTTCTTT
v_call: TRBV19; j_call: TRBJ2-7; d_call: NA; clone_size: NA; cdr3_length: 13; cdr3_aa: CASSIGGSYEQYF; cdr3_nt: TGTGCCAGTAGTATAGGGGGCTCCTACGAGCAGTACTTC
v_call: TRBV12-3/TRBV12-4; j_call: TRBJ2-2; d_call: NA; clone_size: NA; cdr3_length: 13; cdr3_aa: CASSLAHTGELFF; cdr3_nt: TGTGCCAGCAGTTTAGCCCACACCGGGGAGCTGTTTTTT
v_call: TRBV6-6; j_call: TRBJ1-5; d_call: NA; clone_size: NA; cdr3_length: 12; cdr3_aa: CASSSPPGPQHF; cdr3_nt: TGTGCCAGCAGTTCCCCCCCCGGGCCCCAGCATTTT
v_call: TRBV12-3/TRBV12-4; j_call: TRBJ2-7; d_call: NA; clone_size: once; cdr3_length: 13; cdr3_aa: CASRNMAVGEQYF; cdr3_nt: TGTGCCAGCAGGAACATGGCGGTGGGGGAGCAGTACTTC
v_call: TRBV19; j_call: TRBJ1-2; d_call: NA; clone_size: NA; cdr3_length: 15; cdr3_aa: CASSMGAGRGYGYTF; cdr3_nt: TGTGCCAGTAGTATGGGGGCGGGGAGAGGCTATGGCTACACCTTC
v_call: TRBV7-9; j_call: TRBJ2-7; d_call: NA; clone_size: NA; cdr3_length: 12; cdr3_aa: CASSPTGYEQYF; cdr3_nt: TGTGCCAGCAGCCCGACAGGCTACGAGCAGTACTTC
v_call: TRBV19; j_call: TRBJ1-1; d_call: NA; clone_size: NA; cdr3_length: 15; cdr3_aa: CASTNRGWRDTEAFF; cdr3_nt: TGTGCCAGTACAAATAGGGGTTGGAGGGACACTGAAGCTTTCTTT
v_call: TRBV6-5; j_call: TRBJ1-3; d_call: NA; clone_size: NA; cdr3_length: 15; cdr3_aa: CASSYVGNSGNTIYF; cdr3_nt: TGTGCCAGCAGTTACGTCGGGAACTCTGGAAACACCATATATTTT
v_call: TRBV7-9; j_call: TRBJ1-6; d_call: TRBD1; clone_size: NA; cdr3_length: 15; cdr3_aa: CASSFRQGNNSPLHF; cdr3_nt: TGTGCCAGCAGCTTTCGACAGGGGAATAATTCACCCCTCCACTTT
v_call: TRBV29-1; j_call: TRBJ1-1; d_call: TRBD1; clone_size: NA; cdr3_length: 12; cdr3_aa: CSVRPGQGEAFF; cdr3_nt: TGCAGCGTTCGACCTGGACAGGGTGAAGCTTTCTTT
v_call: TRBV3-1/TRBV3-2; j_call: TRBJ1-3; d_call: NA; clone_size: NA; cdr3_length: 16; cdr3_aa: CASSQVERSSGNTIYF; cdr3_nt: TGTGCCAGCAGCCAAGTTGAGCGGAGCTCTGGAAACACCATATATTTT
v_call: TRBV7-2; j_call: TRBJ2-3; d_call: NA; clone_size: NA; cdr3_length: 13; cdr3_aa: CASSFGRTDTQYF; cdr3_nt: TGTGCCAGCAGCTTCGGCCGGACAGATACGCAGTATTTT
v_call: TRBV7-9; j_call: TRBJ1-6; d_call: NA; clone_size: NA; cdr3_length: 13; cdr3_aa: CASSSGANSPLHF; cdr3_nt: TGTGCCAGCAGCTCCGGGGCCAATTCACCCCTCCACTTT
v_call: TRBV9; j_call: TRBJ1-2; d_call: NA; clone_size: NA; cdr3_length: 11; cdr3_aa: CASRGAYGYTF; cdr3_nt: TGTGCCAGCAGGGGAGCTTATGGCTACACCTTC